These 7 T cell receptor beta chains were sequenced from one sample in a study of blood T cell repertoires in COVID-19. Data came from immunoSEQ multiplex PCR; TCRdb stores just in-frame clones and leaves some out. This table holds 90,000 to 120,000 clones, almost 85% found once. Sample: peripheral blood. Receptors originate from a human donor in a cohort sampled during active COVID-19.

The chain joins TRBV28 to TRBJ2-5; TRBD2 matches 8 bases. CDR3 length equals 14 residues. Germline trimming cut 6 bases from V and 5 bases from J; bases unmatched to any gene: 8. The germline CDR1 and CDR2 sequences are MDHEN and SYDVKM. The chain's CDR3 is CASREAGVGETQYF. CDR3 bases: TGTGCCAGCAGAGAAGCGGGAGTGGGTGAGACCCAGTACTTC.

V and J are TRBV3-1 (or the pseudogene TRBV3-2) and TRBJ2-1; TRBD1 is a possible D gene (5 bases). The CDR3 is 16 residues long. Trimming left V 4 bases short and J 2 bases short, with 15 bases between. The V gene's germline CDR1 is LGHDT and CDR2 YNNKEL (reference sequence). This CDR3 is CASSPGHLGPYNEQFF. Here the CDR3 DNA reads TGTGCCAGCAGCCCTGGACACCTTGGGCCCTACAATGAGCAGTTCTTC.

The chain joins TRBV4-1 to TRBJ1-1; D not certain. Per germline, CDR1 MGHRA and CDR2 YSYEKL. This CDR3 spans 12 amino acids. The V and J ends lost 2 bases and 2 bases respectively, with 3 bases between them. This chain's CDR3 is CASSQLNTEAFF. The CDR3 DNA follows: TGCGCCAGCAGCCAATTAAACACTGAAGCTTTCTTT.

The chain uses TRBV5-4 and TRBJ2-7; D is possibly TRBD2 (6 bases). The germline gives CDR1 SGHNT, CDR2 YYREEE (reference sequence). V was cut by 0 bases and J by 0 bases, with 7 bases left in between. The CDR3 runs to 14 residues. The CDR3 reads CASSLAGSSYEQYF. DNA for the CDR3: TGTGCCAGCAGCTTGGCCGGGAGCTCCTACGAGCAGTACTTC.

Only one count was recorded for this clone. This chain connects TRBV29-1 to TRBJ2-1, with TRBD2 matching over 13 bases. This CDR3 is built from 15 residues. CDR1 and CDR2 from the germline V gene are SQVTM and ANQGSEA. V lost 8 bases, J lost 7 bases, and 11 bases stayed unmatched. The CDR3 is CSIGLAGVAANEQFF. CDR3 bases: TGCAGCATCGGACTAGCGGGAGTAGCCGCTAATGAGCAGTTCTTC.

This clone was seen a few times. In DNA, the CDR3 is TGTGCCAGCAGCGTAAAATTCGAGGTTTGGGTTCTAGCGGGAGTCCCCGTTGAGCAGTTCTTC. Translating gives CASSVKFEVWVLAGVPVEQFF. This rearrangement joins TRBV6-2 or TRBV6-3 to TRBJ2-1, with 10 bases aligning to TRBD2. The CDR3 loop spans 21 amino acids. Germline CDR1 and CDR2: MNHEY and SVGEGT. The V gene end was trimmed by 6 bases and the J gene end by 9 bases; junction bases not matched to a gene: 29.

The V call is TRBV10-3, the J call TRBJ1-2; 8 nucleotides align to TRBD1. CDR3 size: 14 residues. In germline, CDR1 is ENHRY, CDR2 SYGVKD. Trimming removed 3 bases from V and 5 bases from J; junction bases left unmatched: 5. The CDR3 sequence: CAISDQGAQYGYTF. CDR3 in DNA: TGTGCCATCAGTGATCAGGGGGCTCAGTATGGCTACACCTTC.